This T cell receptor (beta chain) was obtained from a study of blood T cells in healthy people across ages. A second PCR, run for about 6 to 12 cycles, used a sample-barcoded 5' primer plus a J-beta primer mix. Every single cDNA molecule received a tag from a template-switch adaptor with 12 random nucleotides. In TCRdb, the 5' RACE reads were re-called with MiXCR into one record per CDR3 protein. The sample shows around 1,800,000 distinct CDR3 sequences, approximately 40% of them seen only once. Sequencing used blood. The clonotype originates from a human donor in good health.

Here the CDR3 DNA reads TGCAGTGCGGAGGGGGGAAGCTATGGCTACACCTTC. Protein sequence: CSAEGGSYGYTF. The V and J genes are TRBV20-1 and TRBJ1-2; D is perhaps TRBD1 (6 bases). V lost 6 bases and J lost 4, with 12 bases in between. Germline V gene sequence: CDR1 DFQATT, CDR2 SNEGSKA (reference sequence). This CDR3 has 12 amino acids.